This TCR beta chain was sequenced during a study of PD-L1 blockade in urothelial cancer. Profiled with immunoSEQ multiplex PCR; TCRdb holds only in-frame clones, not every one. The data contain about 49,000 clones, 70% to 90% of them singletons. Patients yielded 1 to 8 samples each, pretreatment and on-treatment. The receptor's source is a man aged 55-75 years with urothelial cancer. The material sequenced was PBMCs, taken around atezolizumab (anti-PD-L1) treatment.

CDR3 amino acids: CASSTGLLDYEQYF. As DNA, the CDR3 is TGTGCCAGCTCTACGGGACTCCTGGACTACGAGCAGTACTTC. The V call is TRBV11-2, the J call TRBJ2-7; perhaps TRBD2 as D (6 bases). V lost 8 bases to trimming and J lost 3 bases, with 17 bases between them. The CDR3 covers 14 residues. Germline CDR1 is SGHAT and CDR2 is FQNNGV. The full variable domain, completed using reference TRBV11-2 and TRBJ2-7, is EAGVAQSPRYKIIEKRQSVAFWCNPISGHATLYWYQQILGQGPKLLIQFQNNGVVDDSQLPKDRFSAERLKGVDSTLKIQPAKLEDSAVYLCASSTGLLDYEQYFGPGTRLTVT.